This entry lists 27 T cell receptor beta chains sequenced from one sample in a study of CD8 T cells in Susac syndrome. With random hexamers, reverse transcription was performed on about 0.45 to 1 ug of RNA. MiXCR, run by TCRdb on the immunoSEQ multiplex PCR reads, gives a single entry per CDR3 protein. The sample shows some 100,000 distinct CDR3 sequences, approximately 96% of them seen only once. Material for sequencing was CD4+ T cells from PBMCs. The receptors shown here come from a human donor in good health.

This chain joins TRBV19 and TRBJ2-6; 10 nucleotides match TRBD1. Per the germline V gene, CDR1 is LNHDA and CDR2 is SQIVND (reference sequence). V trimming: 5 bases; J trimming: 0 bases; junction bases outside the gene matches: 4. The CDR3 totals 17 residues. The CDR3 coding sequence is TGTGCCAGTAGTCCTGGGACAGGGGCCTCTGGGGCCAACGTCCTGACTTTC. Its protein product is CASSPGTGASGANVLTF.

CDR3 in amino acids: CASSFTSGTGGIEAFF. In DNA form, the CDR3 reads TGTGCCAGCAGCTTCACTTCGGGGACAGGGGGAATTGAAGCTTTCTTT. V gene TRBV5-4 combines with J gene TRBJ1-1; TRBD1 matches at 11 bases. CDR1 is SGHNT and CDR2 is YYREEE in the germline V gene (reference sequence). CDR3 length equals 16 residues. The J segment lost 7 bases and the V segment lost 2 bases, leaving 10 bases of the junction unmatched.

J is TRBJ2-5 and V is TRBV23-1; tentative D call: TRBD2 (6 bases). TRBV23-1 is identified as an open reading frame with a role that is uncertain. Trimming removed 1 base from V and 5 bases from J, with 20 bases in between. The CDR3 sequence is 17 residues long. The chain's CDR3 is CASSQYVAVLPSETQYF. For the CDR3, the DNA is TGCGCCAGCAGTCAATATGTAGCGGTACTGCCCTCCGAGACCCAGTACTTC.

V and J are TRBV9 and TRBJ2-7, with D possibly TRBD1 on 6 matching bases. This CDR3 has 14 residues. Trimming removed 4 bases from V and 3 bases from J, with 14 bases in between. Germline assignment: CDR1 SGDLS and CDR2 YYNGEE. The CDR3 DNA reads TGTGCCAGCAGCCCCCGGGACATTAACTACGAGCAGTACTTC. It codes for CASSPRDINYEQYF.

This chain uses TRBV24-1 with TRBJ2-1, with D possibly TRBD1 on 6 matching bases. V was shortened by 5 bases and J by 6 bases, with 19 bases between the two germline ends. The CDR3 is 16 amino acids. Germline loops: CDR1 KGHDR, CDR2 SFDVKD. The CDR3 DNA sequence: TGTGCCACCAGTGGGTCCGGGACAAACGTAGGCAATGAGCAGTTCTTC. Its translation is CATSGSGTNVGNEQFF.

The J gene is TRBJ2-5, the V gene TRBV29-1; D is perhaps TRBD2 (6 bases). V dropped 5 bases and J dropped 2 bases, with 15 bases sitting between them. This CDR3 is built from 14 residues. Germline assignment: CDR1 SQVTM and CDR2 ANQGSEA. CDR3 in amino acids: CSVSRDSSQETQYF. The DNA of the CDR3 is TGCAGCGTTAGTCGGGACTCTTCGCAAGAGACCCAGTACTTC.

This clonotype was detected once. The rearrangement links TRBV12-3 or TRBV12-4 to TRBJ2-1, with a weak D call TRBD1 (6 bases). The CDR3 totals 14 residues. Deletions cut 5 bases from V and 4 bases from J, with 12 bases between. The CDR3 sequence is CASSPWTAYNEQFF. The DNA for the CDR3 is TGTGCCAGCAGTCCATGGACAGCTTACAATGAGCAGTTCTTC.

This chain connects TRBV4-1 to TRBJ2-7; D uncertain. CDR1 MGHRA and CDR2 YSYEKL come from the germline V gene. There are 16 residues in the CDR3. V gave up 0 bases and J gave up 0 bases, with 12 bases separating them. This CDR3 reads CASSQDYWGNSYEQYF. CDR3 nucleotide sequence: TGCGCCAGCAGCCAAGATTACTGGGGAAACTCCTACGAGCAGTACTTC.

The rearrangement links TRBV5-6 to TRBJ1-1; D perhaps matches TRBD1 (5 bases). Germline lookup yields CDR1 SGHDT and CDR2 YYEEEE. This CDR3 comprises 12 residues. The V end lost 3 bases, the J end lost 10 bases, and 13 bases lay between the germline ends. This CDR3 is CASSSRQRRAFF. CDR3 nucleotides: TGTGCCAGCAGCTCCCGACAGAGGAGAGCTTTCTTT. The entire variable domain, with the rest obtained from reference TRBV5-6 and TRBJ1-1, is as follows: DAGVTQSPTHLIKTRGQQVTLRCSPKSGHDTVSWYQQALGQGPQFIFQYYEEEERQRGNFPDRFSGHQFPNYSSELNVNALLLGDSALYLCASSSRQRRAFFGQGTRLTVV.

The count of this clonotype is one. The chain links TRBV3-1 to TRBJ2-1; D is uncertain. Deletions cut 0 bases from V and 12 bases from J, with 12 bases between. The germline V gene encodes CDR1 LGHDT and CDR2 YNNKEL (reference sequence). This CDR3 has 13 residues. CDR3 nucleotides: TGTGCCAGCAGCCAAGATCGCCTACTCCTGCAGTTCTTC. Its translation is CASSQDRLLLQFF.

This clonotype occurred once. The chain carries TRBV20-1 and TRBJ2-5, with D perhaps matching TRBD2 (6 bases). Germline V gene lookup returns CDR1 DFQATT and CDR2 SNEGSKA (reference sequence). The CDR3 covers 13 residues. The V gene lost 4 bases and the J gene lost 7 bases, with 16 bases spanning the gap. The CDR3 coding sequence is TGCAGTGCTACGTTACTAGCTCGGGGGACCCAGTACTTC. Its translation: CSATLLARGTQYF.

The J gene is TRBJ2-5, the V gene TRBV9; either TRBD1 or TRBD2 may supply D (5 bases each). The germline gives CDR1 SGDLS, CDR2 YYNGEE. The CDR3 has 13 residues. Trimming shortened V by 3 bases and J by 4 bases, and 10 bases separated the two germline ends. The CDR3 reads CASSAGTSETQYF. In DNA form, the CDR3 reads TGTGCCAGCAGCGCCGGGACCTCAGAGACCCAGTACTTC. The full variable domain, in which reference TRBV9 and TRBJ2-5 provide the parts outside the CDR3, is DSGVTQTPKHLITATGQRVTLRCSPRSGDLSVYWYQQSLDQGLQFLIQYYNGEERAKGNILERFSAQQFPDLHSELNLSSLELGDSALYFCASSAGTSETQYFGPGTRLLVL.

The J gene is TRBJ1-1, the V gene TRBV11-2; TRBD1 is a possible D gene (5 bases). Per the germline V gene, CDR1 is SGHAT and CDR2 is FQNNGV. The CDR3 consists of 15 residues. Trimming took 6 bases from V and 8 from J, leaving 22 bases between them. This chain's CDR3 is CASSSSGGKRGEAFF. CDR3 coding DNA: TGTGCCAGCAGTTCCTCGGGGGGAAAAAGGGGCGAAGCTTTCTTT. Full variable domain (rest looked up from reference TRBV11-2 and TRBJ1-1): EAGVAQSPRYKIIEKRQSVAFWCNPISGHATLYWYQQILGQGPKLLIQFQNNGVVDDSQLPKDRFSAERLKGVDSTLKIQPAKLEDSAVYLCASSSSGGKRGEAFFGQGTRLTVV.

CDR3 loop: CAIQEPKAYEQYF. The CDR3 DNA is TGTGCCATCCAAGAACCGAAAGCCTACGAGCAGTACTTC. V and J are TRBV10-3 and TRBJ2-7; D not resolved. CDR1 is ENHRY and CDR2 is SYGVKD in the germline V gene. This CDR3 region has 13 residues. V was trimmed by 8 bases and J by 2 bases, leaving 13 bases between them.

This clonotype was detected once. CDR3 DNA: TGCGCCAGCAGCCCCGGACAGGGGGGACAGCCCCAGCATTTT. It encodes CASSPGQGGQPQHF. The V gene is TRBV5-1, the J gene TRBJ1-5; TRBD1 matches at 10 bases. Trimming cost V 4 bases and J 7 bases; bases outside gene matches: 5. Germline V lookup: CDR1 SGHRS, CDR2 YFSETQ. The CDR3 sequence is 14 residues long.

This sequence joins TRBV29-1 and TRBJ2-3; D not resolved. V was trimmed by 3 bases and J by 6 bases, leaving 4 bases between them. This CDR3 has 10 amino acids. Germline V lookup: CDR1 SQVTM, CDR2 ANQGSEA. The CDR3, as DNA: TGCAGCGTTGATGGTGATACGCAGTATTTT. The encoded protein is CSVDGDTQYF.

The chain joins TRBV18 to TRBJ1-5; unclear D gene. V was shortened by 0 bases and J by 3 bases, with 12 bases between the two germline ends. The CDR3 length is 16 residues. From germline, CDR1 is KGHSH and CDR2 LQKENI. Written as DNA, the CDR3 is TGTGCCAGCTCACCACCCTCCACAGCTTCCAATCAGCCCCAGCATTTT. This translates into CASSPPSTASNQPQHF. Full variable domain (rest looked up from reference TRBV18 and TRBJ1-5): NAGVMQNPRHLVRRRGQEARLRCSPMKGHSHVYWYRQLPEEGLKFMVYLQKENIIDESGMPKERFSAEFPKEGPSILRIQQVVRGDSAAYFCASSPPSTASNQPQHFGDGTRLSIL.

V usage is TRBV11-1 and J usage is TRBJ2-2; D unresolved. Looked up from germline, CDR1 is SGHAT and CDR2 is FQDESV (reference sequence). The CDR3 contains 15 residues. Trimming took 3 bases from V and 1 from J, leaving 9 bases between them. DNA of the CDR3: TGTGCCAGCAGCTTCATCCCCGGGAACACCGGGGAGCTGTTTTTT. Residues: CASSFIPGNTGELFF.

In DNA, the CDR3 is TGCGCCAGCAGCCCAAAGCCGGGGGGGGAGACAGATACGCAGTATTTT. Protein: CASSPKPGGETDTQYF. This rearrangement joins TRBV4-1 to TRBJ2-3, with 8 bases lining up with TRBD2. The V segment lost 4 bases and the J segment 3 bases; nucleotides outside the gene matches: 9. The CDR3 consists of 16 residues. CDR1 and CDR2 (germline): MGHRA, YSYEKL.

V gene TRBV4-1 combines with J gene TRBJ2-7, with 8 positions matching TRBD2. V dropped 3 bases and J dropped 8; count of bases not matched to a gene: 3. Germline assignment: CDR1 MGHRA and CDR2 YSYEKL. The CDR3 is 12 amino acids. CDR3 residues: CASSHPGGKQYF. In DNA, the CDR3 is TGCGCCAGCAGCCACCCGGGGGGGAAGCAGTACTTC.

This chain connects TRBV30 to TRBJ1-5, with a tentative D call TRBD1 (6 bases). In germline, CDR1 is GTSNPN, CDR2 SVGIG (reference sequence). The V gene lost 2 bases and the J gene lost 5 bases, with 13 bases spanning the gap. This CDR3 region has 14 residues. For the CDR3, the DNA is TGTGCCTGGAGTCTTCCAGGGGAGGATCAGCCCCAGCATTTT. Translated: CAWSLPGEDQPQHF. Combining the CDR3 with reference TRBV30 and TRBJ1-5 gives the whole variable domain SQTIHQWPATLVQPVGSPLSLECTVEGTSNPNLYWYRQAAGRGLQLLFYSVGIGQISSEVPQNLSASRPQDRQFILSSKKLLLSDSGFYLCAWSLPGEDQPQHFGDGTRLSIL.

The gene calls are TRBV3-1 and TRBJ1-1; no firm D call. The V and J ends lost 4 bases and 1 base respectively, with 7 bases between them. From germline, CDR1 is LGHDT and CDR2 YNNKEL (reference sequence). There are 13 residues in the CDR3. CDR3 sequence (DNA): TGTGCCAGCAGCCCCCACAAGAACACTGAAGCTTTCTTT. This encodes CASSPHKNTEAFF.

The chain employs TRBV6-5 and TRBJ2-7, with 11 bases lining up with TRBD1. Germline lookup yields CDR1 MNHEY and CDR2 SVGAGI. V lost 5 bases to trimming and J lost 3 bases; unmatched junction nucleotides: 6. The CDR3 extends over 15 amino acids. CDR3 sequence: CASSAPGTGGYEQYF. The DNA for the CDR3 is TGTGCCAGCAGTGCGCCCGGGACAGGGGGCTACGAGCAGTACTTC.

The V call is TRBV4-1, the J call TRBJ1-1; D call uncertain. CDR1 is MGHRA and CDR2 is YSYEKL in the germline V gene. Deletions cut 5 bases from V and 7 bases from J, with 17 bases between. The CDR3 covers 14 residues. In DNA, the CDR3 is TGCGCCAGCAGCGGCCCCATTAGGGTCGGTGAAGCTTTCTTT. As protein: CASSGPIRVGEAFF.

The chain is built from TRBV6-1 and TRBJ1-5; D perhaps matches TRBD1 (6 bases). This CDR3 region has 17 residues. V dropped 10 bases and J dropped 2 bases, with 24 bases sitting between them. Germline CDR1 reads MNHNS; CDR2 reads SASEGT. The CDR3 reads CATLGTRGLRCNQPQHF. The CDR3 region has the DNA TGTGCCACTCTCGGGACAAGGGGATTGAGGTGCAATCAGCCCCAGCATTTT.

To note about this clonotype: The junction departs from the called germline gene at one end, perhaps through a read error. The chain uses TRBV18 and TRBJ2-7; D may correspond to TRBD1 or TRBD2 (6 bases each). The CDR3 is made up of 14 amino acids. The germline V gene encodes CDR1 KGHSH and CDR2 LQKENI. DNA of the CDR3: TGTGCCAGCTCACCACCGGTAGATGTAACAGGGAGGCACTTC. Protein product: CASSPPVDVTGRHF.

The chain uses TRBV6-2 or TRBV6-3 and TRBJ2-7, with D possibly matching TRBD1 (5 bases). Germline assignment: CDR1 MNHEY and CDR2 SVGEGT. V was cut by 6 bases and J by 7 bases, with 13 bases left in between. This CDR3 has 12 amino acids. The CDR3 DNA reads TGTGCCAGCAGCGCAGGGATATCTGAGCAGTACTTC. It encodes CASSAGISEQYF.